This entry lists 24 T cell receptor beta chains sequenced from one sample in a study of T cells in Graves' hyperthyroidism and ophthalmopathy. Amplification of TCR beta CDR3 regions was performed using RNA transcripts as template. HTBI primers were employed in a first-round RT-PCR of the TCR CDR3. TCRdb itself ran the multiplex PCR reads through MiXCR, one entry per CDR3 protein. The data hold 500,000 to 650,000 distinct CDR3 sequences, with just under 20% observed a single time. Sequenced: blood. The receptors derive from a man aged 40-49 years with Graves' ophthalmopathy.

This rearrangement joins TRBV20-1 to TRBJ2-7; 8 bases map to TRBD2. The CDR3 sequence is 18 residues long. From germline, CDR1 is DFQATT and CDR2 SNEGSKA (reference sequence). Trimming removed 0 bases from V and 3 bases from J; junction bases left unmatched: 16. The CDR3 here is CSARDPTYGGRFGYEQYF. The CDR3 DNA is TGCAGTGCTAGAGATCCGACCTACGGCGGGAGGTTTGGCTACGAGCAGTACTTC.

This clonotype occurred many times. This sequence joins TRBV6-1 and TRBJ1-1; D unresolved. Germline-derived CDR1 and CDR2 are MNHNS and SASEGT. There are 14 residues in the CDR3. The V end was cut by 7 bases, the J end by 3 bases, with 15 bases between. CDR3: CASIRSVGDTEAFF. The CDR3 DNA reads as TGTGCCAGCATACGTAGTGTAGGCGACACTGAAGCTTTCTTT.

About this clonotype itself: Possible read error: a much larger clone is one base away. The genes are TRBV6-5 and TRBJ2-7; D is ambiguous. In germline, CDR1 is MNHEY, CDR2 SVGAGI. The CDR3 is 12 residues long. With 6 bases removed from V and 7 bases from J, the gap between germline ends came to 13 bases. This chain's CDR3 is CASRPDLGEQYF. In nucleotides, the CDR3 is TGTGCCAGCAGGCCCGACCTTGGGGAGCAGTACTTC.

This chain uses TRBV14 with TRBJ1-2, with 9 bases that match TRBD1. The CDR3 is 15 residues long. CDR1 and CDR2 from the germline V gene are SGHDN and FVKESK. The V gene end was trimmed by 0 bases and the J gene end by 8 bases; junction bases not matched to a gene: 7. In nucleotides, the CDR3 is TGTGCCAGCAGCCAAGACACAGGGGGCGCGAGGGGCTACACCTTC. This translates into CASSQDTGGARGYTF.

The genes are TRBV7-3 and TRBJ2-6, with 12 nucleotides matching TRBD1. The ends lost 4 bases at V and 1 base at J; junction bases unmatched: 5. The CDR3 extends over 18 amino acids. Per the germline V gene, CDR1 is SGHTA and CDR2 is FQGTGA. CDR3 sequence: CASSSGQGASSGANVLTF. The DNA for the CDR3 is TGTGCCAGCAGCTCGGGACAGGGGGCTAGTTCTGGGGCCAACGTCCTGACTTTC.

The chain has TRBV6-9 and TRBJ2-7, with D unclear. This CDR3 comprises 13 residues. CDR1 is MNHGY, CDR2 SVAAGI, per germline. The V end lost 4 bases, the J end lost 0 bases, and 7 bases lay between the germline ends. The CDR3 loop is CASSFQPSYEQYF. The CDR3 DNA follows: TGTGCCAGCAGTTTTCAACCCTCCTACGAGCAGTACTTC.

This clonotype was seen ten or more times. The chain has TRBV7-2 and TRBJ2-5; 7 positions match TRBD2. Germline lookup yields CDR1 SGHTA and CDR2 FQGNSA. The CDR3 is 16 amino acids. V lost 2 bases, J lost 5 bases, and 11 bases stayed unmatched. DNA of the CDR3: TGTGCCAGCAGCTTACTCGGGAGGCCCCCAGGGGAGACCCAGTACTTC. This codes for CASSLLGRPPGETQYF.

The rearrangement joins TRBV7-9 to TRBJ2-7; 8 nucleotides align to TRBD1. Per the germline V gene, CDR1 is SEHNR and CDR2 is FQNEAQ (reference sequence). The CDR3 is 15 amino acids. V shed 3 bases, J shed 0 bases, and the junction held 4 bases outside the gene matches. CDR3 coding DNA: TGTGCCAGCAGCTTCACAGGGGGACTCTCCTACGAGCAGTACTTC. Its protein product is CASSFTGGLSYEQYF. The whole variable domain, remainder taken from reference TRBV7-9 and TRBJ2-7, is DTGVSQNPRHKITKRGQNVTFRCDPISEHNRLYWYRQTLGQGPEFLTYFQNEAQLEKSRLLSDRFSAERPKGSFSTLEIQRTEQGDSAMYLCASSFTGGLSYEQYFGPGTRLTVT.

This clonotype was seen only a few times. V gene TRBV10-3 combines with J gene TRBJ2-6; the D is unclear. The germline CDR1 and CDR2 sequences are ENHRY and SYGVKD. The V end was cut by 5 bases, the J end by 1 base, with 9 bases between. CDR3 length: 15 amino acids. The DNA for the CDR3 is TGTGCCATCAGTTTGACTCTTTCTGGGGCCAACGTCCTGACTTTC. Translation: CAISLTLSGANVLTF.

There are many counts of this clonotype. The chain is built from TRBV7-2 and TRBJ2-7; 10 bases agree with TRBD2. V dropped 5 bases and J dropped 9; count of bases not matched to a gene: 10. The CDR3 has 14 amino acids. Germline V gives CDR1 SGHTA, CDR2 FQGNSA. In DNA, the CDR3 is TGTGCCAGCAGCGAAGCCAGCGGGAGGGCCGGGCAGTACTTC. It translates to CASSEASGRAGQYF.

The rearrangement links TRBV7-6 to TRBJ2-1; 11 bases are shared with TRBD2. With V trimmed by 5 bases and J by 3 bases, 6 bases remained unmatched. Germline CDR1 reads SGHVS; CDR2 reads FNYEAQ. The CDR3 is made up of 16 amino acids. The CDR3 here is CASSLGTSGYYNEQFF. In DNA, the CDR3 is TGTGCCAGCAGCCTTGGGACTAGCGGCTACTACAATGAGCAGTTCTTC.

Only a few counts were recorded for this clonotype. The CDR3 sequence: CASSVHRDGYTF. CDR3 DNA sequence: TGTGCCAGCAGTGTCCACAGGGATGGCTACACCTTC. The chain recombines TRBV6-1 with TRBJ1-2, with D possibly matching TRBD1 (6 bases). The germline gives CDR1 MNHNS, CDR2 SASEGT. V shed 4 bases and J shed 6 bases, with 9 bases lying between them. The CDR3 has 12 amino acids.

This clonotype was seen repeatedly, ten times or more. This chain connects TRBV3-1 to TRBJ1-2; D is unresolved. Germline V gene sequence: CDR1 LGHDT, CDR2 YNNKEL (reference sequence). The V end was cut by 2 bases, the J end by 8 bases, with 9 bases between. This CDR3 is built from 12 residues. In DNA, the CDR3 is TGTGCCAGCAGCCAACAAGGATGGGGCTACACCTTC. It codes for CASSQQGWGYTF.

This chain joins TRBV15 and TRBJ1-5; no clear D gene. The V end lost 0 bases, the J end lost 6 bases, and 12 bases lay between the germline ends. Germline assignment: CDR1 LNHNV and CDR2 YYDKDF (reference sequence). This CDR3 comprises 15 residues. The DNA for the CDR3 is TGTGCCACCAGCAGAGAAGCGGGAATAAGTCAGCCCCAGCATTTT. It translates to CATSREAGISQPQHF.

The CDR3 DNA sequence: TGTGCCAGCAGCCAAGTTCCGACTAGCGGGAGTTACAATGAGCAGTTCTTC. It specifies CASSQVPTSGSYNEQFF. The chain uses TRBV14 and TRBJ2-1, with 12 bases aligning to TRBD2. Per the germline V gene, CDR1 is SGHDN and CDR2 is FVKESK. The CDR3 is 17 amino acids. The junction had 5 bases not matched to a gene; V was cut back by 1 base and J by 4 bases.

About this clonotype itself: A much larger clone lies a single base off, so this may be a read error. J is TRBJ1-1 and V is TRBV6-1; 9 bases align to TRBD1. The CDR3 has 16 residues. Trimming removed 4 bases from V and 6 bases from J; junction bases left unmatched: 12. Per the germline V gene, CDR1 is MNHNS and CDR2 is SASEGT. CDR3: CASSVHHRGRGAEAFF. CDR3 coding DNA: TGTGCCAGCAGTGTCCACCACAGGGGGCGAGGCGCTGAAGCTTTCTTT.

The sample holds a few counts of this clonotype. The chain has TRBV6-1 and TRBJ1-2; D is unresolved. Trimming took off 5 bases at V and 5 bases at J, with 9 bases between the two ends. This CDR3 has 12 residues. Germline CDR1 and CDR2: MNHNS and SASEGT. CDR3 nucleotides: TGTGCCAGCAGTTTAGACCAATATGGCTACACCTTC. This translates into CASSLDQYGYTF.

This clonotype came up many times. The chain has TRBV7-8 and TRBJ2-1; the match to TRBD2 covers 11 bases. CDR1 is SGHVS and CDR2 is FQNEAQ in the germline V gene. Trimming took 5 bases from V and 5 from J; bases not matched to a gene: 11. The length of the CDR3 is 17 residues. The CDR3 DNA is TGTGCCAGCAGCCCGGATACGGGACTAGCGGCGAACAATGAGCAGTTCTTC. As protein: CASSPDTGLAANNEQFF.

This clonotype was observed a few times. This sequence joins TRBV24-1 and TRBJ2-2; 11 bases agree with TRBD2. The CDR3 consists of 17 residues. After removal of 5 bases from V and 4 bases from J, the junction contained 8 bases not matched to a gene. Germline CDR1 and CDR2: KGHDR and SFDVKD. CDR3 amino acids: CATSVTNLAGGTGELFF. The CDR3 DNA follows: TGTGCCACCAGTGTAACCAACCTAGCGGGGGGCACCGGGGAGCTGTTTTTT.

This clonotype appeared a few times. V is TRBV7-9 and J is TRBJ2-1; D not certain. The CDR3 is made up of 15 amino acids. The V and J ends lost 5 bases and 2 bases respectively, with 13 bases between them. Germline CDR1 is SEHNR and CDR2 is FQNEAQ (reference sequence). CDR3 region: CASSLGIGAYNEQFF. The CDR3, as DNA: TGTGCCAGCAGCCTAGGAATAGGCGCCTACAATGAGCAGTTCTTC.

The chain has TRBV6-6 and TRBJ1-5; a weak D match, TRBD1 (6 bases). V lost 0 bases to trimming and J lost 4 bases, with 16 bases between them. The CDR3 is made up of 17 amino acids. CDR1 and CDR2 from the germline V gene are MNHNY and SVGAGI (reference sequence). The chain's CDR3 is CASSYSGHRVSNQPQHF. Written as DNA, the CDR3 is TGTGCCAGCAGTTACTCGGGGCACAGGGTCTCTAATCAGCCCCAGCATTTT.

At least ten counts were recorded for this clonotype. This chain uses TRBV7-3 with TRBJ2-5; TRBD2 agrees at 7 bases. CDR3 length equals 14 residues. Losses at the gene ends were 5 bases for V and 5 bases for J; bases not matched to a gene: 8. Germline CDR1 is SGHTA and CDR2 is FQGTGA. The CDR3 loop reads CASSLGGGVETQYF. The CDR3 nucleotides read TGTGCCAGCAGCCTCGGGGGAGGGGTCGAGACCCAGTACTTC.

The chain uses TRBV28 and TRBJ2-2; D is undetermined. Germline CDR1 MDHEN, CDR2 SYDVKM. V lost 0 bases to trimming and J lost 0 bases, with 5 bases between them. The CDR3 is 15 residues long. In DNA, the CDR3 is TGTGCCAGCAGTTTATGGACTGCGAACACCGGGGAGCTGTTTTTT. Translated: CASSLWTANTGELFF.

The V gene is TRBV3-1, the J gene TRBJ2-1; unclear D gene. V dropped 1 base and J dropped 9 bases, with 4 bases sitting between them. This CDR3 comprises 11 residues. Germline lookup yields CDR1 LGHDT and CDR2 YNNKEL (reference sequence). CDR3 coding DNA: TGTGCCAGCAGCCAAGCGGCTGAGCAGTTCTTC. It is translated as CASSQAAEQFF.